The following is a T cell receptor (beta chain) sequence with its context. Sequencing was performed with immunoSEQ multiplex PCR; in TCRdb, only in-frame clones are kept and a portion is missing. The data show 150,000 or so clones, more than 85% seen once. The sample originates from a study of control samples from healthy donors and cancer patients. The sequenced sample consisted of blood. The receptor's source is a woman aged 25-40 years in good health.

CDR3 sequence reads: CASTLGGANEQFF. The CDR3 bases are TGTGCCAGCACCCTTGGGGGGGCCAATGAGCAGTTCTTC. This chain uses TRBV5-4 with TRBJ2-1; weak D call: TRBD2 (7 bases). Trimming stripped 6 bases from V and 6 bases from J, with 13 bases between. Germline assignment: CDR1 SGHNT and CDR2 YYREEE (reference sequence). This CDR3 spans 13 amino acids.